This T cell receptor beta chain was sequenced during a study of blood T cell repertoires in COVID-19. Sequenced by immunoSEQ multiplex PCR; TCRdb stores in-frame clones only, minus some. The sample holds 150,000 to 200,000 clones, about 84% seen once. Germline V CDR1 and CDR2: MDHEN, SYDVKM. The CDR3 spans 14 residues. V lost 5 bases and J lost 0, with 7 bases in between. The sequence derives from a man aged 40-49 years who had recovered from COVID-19. This sequence joins TRBV28 and TRBJ1-4; D not resolved. The specimen was PBMCs or T cells enriched from blood (not recorded which). CDR3 sequence reads: CASSTAATNEKLFF. CDR3 in DNA: TGTGCCAGCAGTACAGCTGCAACTAATGAAAAACTGTTTTTT. The full variable domain, with the rest looked up from reference TRBV28 and TRBJ1-4, is DVKVTQSSRYLVKRTGEKVFLECVQDMDHENMFWYRQDPGLGLRLIYFSYDVKMKEKGDIPEGYSVSREKKERFSLILESASTNQTSMYLCASSTAATNEKLFFGSGTQLSVL.